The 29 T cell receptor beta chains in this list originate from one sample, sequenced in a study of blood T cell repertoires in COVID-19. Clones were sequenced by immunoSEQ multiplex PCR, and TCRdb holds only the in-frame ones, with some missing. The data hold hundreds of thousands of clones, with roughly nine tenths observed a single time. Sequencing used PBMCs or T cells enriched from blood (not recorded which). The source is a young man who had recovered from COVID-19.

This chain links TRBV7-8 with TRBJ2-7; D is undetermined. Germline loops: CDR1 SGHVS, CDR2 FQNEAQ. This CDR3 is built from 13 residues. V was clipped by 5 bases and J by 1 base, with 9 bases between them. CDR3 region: CASSPLQSYEQYF. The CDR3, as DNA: TGTGCCAGCAGCCCCCTCCAGTCCTACGAGCAGTACTTC.

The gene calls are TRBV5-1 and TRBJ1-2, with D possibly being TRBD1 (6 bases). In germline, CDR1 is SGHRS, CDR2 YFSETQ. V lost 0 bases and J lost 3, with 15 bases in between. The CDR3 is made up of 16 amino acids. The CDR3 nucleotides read TGCGCCAGCAGCTTGGGATCTGGGGGCGCGGACTATGGCTACACCTTC. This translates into CASSLGSGGADYGYTF.

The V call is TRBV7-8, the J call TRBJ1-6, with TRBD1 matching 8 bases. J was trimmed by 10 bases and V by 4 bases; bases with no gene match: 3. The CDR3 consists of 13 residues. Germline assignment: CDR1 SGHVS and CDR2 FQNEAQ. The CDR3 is CASSSDRGSPLHF. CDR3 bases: TGTGCCAGCAGCTCAGACAGGGGATCACCCCTCCACTTT.

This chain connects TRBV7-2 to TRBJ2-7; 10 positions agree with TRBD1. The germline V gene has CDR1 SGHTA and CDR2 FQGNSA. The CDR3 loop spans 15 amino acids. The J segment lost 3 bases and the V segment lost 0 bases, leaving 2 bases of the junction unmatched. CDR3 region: CASSLAGTGVYEQYF. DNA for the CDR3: TGTGCCAGCAGCTTAGCCGGGACAGGGGTCTACGAGCAGTACTTC.

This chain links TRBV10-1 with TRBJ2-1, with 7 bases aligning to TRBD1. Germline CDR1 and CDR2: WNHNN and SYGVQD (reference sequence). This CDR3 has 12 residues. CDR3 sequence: CAASSKGAKQFF. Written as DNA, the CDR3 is TGCGCAGCAAGCAGCAAGGGGGCAAAGCAGTTCTTC.

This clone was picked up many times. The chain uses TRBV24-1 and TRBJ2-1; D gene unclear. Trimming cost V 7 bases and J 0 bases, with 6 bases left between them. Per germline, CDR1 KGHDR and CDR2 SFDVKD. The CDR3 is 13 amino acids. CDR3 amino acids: CATRRSSYNEQFF. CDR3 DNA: TGTGCCACCAGGAGGAGCTCCTACAATGAGCAGTTCTTC.

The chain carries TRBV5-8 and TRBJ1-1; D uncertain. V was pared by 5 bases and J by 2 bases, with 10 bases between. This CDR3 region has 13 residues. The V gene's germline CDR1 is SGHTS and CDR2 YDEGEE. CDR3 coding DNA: TGTGCCAGCAGACTGCTTCGTAACACTGAAGCTTTCTTT. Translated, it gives CASRLLRNTEAFF.

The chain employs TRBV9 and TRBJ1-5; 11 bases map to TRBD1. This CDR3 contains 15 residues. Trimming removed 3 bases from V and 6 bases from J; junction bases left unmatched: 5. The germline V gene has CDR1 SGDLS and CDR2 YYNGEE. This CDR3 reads CASSAGTGGSQPQHF. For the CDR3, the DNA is TGTGCCAGCAGCGCAGGGACAGGGGGTAGTCAGCCCCAGCATTTT.

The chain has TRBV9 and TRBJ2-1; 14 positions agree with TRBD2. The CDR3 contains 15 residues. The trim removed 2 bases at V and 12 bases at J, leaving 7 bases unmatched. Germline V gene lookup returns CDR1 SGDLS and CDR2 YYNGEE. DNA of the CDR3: TGTGCCAGCAGCGTGGGGACTAGCGGGAGTGGTGGGCAGTTCTTC. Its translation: CASSVGTSGSGGQFF.

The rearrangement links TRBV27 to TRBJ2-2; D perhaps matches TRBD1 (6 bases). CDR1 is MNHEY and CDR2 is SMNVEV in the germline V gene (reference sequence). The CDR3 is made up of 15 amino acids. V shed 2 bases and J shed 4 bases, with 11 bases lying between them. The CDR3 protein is CASSLQGIGTGELFF. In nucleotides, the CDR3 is TGTGCCAGCAGTTTACAGGGGATAGGCACCGGGGAGCTGTTTTTT.

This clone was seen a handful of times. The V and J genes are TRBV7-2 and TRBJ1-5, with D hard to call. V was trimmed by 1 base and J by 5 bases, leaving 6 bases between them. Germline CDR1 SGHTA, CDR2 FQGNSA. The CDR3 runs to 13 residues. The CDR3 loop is CASSLERDQPQHF. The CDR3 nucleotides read TGTGCCAGCAGCTTAGAGAGGGATCAGCCCCAGCATTTT.

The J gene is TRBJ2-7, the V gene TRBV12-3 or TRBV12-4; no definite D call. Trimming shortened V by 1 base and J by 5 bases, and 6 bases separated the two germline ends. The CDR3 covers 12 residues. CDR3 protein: CASSLEHHEQYF. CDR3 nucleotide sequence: TGTGCCAGCAGTTTAGAACACCACGAGCAGTACTTC.

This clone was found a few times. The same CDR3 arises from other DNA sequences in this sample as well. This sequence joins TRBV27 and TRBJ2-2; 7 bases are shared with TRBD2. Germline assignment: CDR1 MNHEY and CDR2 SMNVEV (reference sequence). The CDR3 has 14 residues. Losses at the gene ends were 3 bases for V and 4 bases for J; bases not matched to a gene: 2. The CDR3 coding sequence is TGTGCCAGCAGTTTCGGCGGGGGCACCGGGGAGCTGTTTTTT. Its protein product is CASSFGGGTGELFF.

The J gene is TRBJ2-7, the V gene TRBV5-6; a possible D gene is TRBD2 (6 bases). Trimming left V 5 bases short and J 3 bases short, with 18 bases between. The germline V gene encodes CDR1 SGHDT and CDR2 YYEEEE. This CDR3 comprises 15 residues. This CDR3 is CASSPAGDSYYEQYF. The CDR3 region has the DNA TGTGCCAGCAGTCCTGCCGGGGACTCCTACTACGAGCAGTACTTC.

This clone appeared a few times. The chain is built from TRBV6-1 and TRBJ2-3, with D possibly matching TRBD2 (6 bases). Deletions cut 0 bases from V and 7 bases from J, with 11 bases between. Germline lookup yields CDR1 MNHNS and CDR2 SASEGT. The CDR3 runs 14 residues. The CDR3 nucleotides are TGTGCCAGCAGTGAAGCGCGTGGAGGGAATACGCAGTATTTT. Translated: CASSEARGGNTQYF.

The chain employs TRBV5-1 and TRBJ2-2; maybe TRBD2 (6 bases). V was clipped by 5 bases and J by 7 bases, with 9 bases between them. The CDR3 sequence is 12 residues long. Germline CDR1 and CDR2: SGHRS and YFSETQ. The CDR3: CASRGGDGELFF. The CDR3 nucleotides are TGCGCCAGCAGAGGAGGGGACGGGGAGCTGTTTTTT.

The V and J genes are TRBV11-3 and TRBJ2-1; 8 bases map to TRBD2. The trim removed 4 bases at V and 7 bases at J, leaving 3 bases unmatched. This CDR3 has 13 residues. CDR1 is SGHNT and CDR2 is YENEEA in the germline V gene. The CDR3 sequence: CASSSSGGNEQFF. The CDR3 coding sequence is TGTGCCAGCAGCTCGAGCGGGGGAAATGAGCAGTTCTTC.

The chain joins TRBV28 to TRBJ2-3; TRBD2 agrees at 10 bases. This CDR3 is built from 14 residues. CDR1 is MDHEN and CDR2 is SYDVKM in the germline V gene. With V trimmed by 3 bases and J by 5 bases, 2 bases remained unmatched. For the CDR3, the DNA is TGTGCCAGCAGTTTGTTAGCGGGAGGAGATACGCAGTATTTT. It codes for CASSLLAGGDTQYF.

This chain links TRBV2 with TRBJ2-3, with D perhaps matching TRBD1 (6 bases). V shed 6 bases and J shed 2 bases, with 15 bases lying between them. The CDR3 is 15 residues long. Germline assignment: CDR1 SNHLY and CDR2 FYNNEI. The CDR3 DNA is TGTGCCAGCAGCCGCTCAGGGGCGATCACAGATACGCAGTATTTT. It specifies CASSRSGAITDTQYF. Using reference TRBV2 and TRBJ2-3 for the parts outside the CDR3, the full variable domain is EPEVTQTPSHQVTQMGQEVILRCVPISNHLYFYWYRQILGQKVEFLVSFYNNEISEKSEIFDDQFSVERPDGSNFTLKIRSTKLEDSAMYFCASSRSGAITDTQYFGPGTRLTVL.

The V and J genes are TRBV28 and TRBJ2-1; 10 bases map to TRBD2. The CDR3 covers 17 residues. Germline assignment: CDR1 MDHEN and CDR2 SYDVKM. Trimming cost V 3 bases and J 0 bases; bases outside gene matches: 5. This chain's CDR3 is CASSFWTSGSSYNEQFF. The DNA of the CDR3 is TGTGCCAGCAGTTTTTGGACTAGCGGTAGCTCCTACAATGAGCAGTTCTTC.

CDR3 residues: CASSQTGSTLNIQYF. CDR3 in DNA: TGTGCCAGCAGTCAGACGGGGTCGACCTTAAACATTCAGTACTTC. The chain is built from TRBV2 and TRBJ2-4, with a weak D call TRBD2 (5 bases). Trimming cost V 5 bases and J 6 bases, with 17 bases left between them. CDR3 size: 15 residues. Germline CDR1 and CDR2: SNHLY and FYNNEI. Using reference TRBV2 and TRBJ2-4 for the parts outside the CDR3, the full variable domain is EPEVTQTPSHQVTQMGQEVILRCVPISNHLYFYWYRQILGQKVEFLVSFYNNEISEKSEIFDDQFSVERPDGSNFTLKIRSTKLEDSAMYFCASSQTGSTLNIQYFGAGTRLSVL.

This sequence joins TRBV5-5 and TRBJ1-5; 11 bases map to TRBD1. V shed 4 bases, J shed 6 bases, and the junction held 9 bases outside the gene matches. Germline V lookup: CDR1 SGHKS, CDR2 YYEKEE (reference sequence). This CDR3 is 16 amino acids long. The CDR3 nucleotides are TGTGCCAGCAGCAACCTCGGACAGGGGGCGGTTCAGCCCCAGCATTTT. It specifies CASSNLGQGAVQPQHF.

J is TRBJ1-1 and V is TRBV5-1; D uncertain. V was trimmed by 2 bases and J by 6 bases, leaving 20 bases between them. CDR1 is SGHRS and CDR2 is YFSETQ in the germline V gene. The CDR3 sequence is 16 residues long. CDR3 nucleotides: TGCGCCAGCAGCTTCAGGCAGGCCCCGGGAGGCTCTGAAGCTTTCTTT. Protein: CASSFRQAPGGSEAFF.

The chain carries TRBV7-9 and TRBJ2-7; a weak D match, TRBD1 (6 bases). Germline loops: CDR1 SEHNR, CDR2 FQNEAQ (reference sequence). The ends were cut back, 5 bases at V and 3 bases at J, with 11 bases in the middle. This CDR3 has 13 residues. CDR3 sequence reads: CASSHGQLYEQYF. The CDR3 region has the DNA TGTGCCAGCAGCCATGGACAGCTCTACGAGCAGTACTTC.

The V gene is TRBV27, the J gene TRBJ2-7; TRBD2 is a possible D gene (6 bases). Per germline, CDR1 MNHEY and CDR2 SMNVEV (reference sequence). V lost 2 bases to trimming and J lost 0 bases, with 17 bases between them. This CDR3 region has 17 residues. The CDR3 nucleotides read TGTGCCAGCAGTTTAAGACCTCCGGGACTGAGCTCCTACGAGCAGTACTTC. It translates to CASSLRPPGLSSYEQYF.

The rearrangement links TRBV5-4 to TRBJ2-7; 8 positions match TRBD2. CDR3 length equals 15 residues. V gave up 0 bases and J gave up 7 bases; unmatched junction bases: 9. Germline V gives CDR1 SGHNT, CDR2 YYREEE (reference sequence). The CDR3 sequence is CASSLASSGAREQYF. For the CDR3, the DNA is TGTGCCAGCAGCTTGGCTAGTAGCGGGGCCAGGGAGCAGTACTTC.

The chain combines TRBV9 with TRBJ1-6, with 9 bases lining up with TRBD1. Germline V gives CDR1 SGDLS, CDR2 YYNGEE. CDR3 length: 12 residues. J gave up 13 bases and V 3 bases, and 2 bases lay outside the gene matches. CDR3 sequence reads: CASSGGQGPLHF. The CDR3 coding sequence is TGTGCCAGCAGCGGGGGACAGGGTCCCCTCCACTTT. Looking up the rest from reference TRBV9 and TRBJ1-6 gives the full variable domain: DSGVTQTPKHLITATGQRVTLRCSPRSGDLSVYWYQQSLDQGLQFLIQYYNGEERAKGNILERFSAQQFPDLHSELNLSSLELGDSALYFCASSGGQGPLHFGNGTRLTVT.

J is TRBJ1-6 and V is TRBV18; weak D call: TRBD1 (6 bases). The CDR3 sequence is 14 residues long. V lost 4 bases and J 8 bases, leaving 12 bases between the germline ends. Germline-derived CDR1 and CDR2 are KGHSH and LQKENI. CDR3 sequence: CASSREDSDSPLHF. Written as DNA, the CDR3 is TGTGCCAGCTCACGAGAGGACAGCGATTCACCCCTCCACTTT.

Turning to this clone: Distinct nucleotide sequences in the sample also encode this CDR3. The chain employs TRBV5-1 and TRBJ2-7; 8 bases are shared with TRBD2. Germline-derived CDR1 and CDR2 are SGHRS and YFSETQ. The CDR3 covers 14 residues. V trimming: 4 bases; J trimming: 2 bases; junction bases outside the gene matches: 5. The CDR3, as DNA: TGCGCCAGCAGCCTGGGACTAGAGCCCTACGAGCAGTACTTC. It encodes CASSLGLEPYEQYF.